Here is one T cell receptor beta chain with its context. What antigen it recognizes has not been identified. The input lacks base qualities; no much larger clone sits a single base away. These data come from a study of T-cell memory formation after mild COVID-19 listed by TCRdb under 2021. At the level of the whole study: Most TCR sequence clusters were specific to one of the two donors. Longitudinal TCRalpha and TCRbeta repertoire sequencing tracked T-cell clones expanding and contracting after mild COVID-19 in a couple of donors. The cohort was made up of two young adult volunteers, one female and one male, who were previously healthy. The investigation overall reported the following: Only two mild cases were covered by the study, and larger cohorts that include severe cases with pre-infection samples were considered necessary. Contracting CD4+ clones were found mainly in CM and EM memory subsets, while CD8+ clones were enriched in EMRA. Some responding clones were detected in pre-infection memory, which suggested that pre-existing cross-reactive memory T cells had joined the SARS-CoV-2 response. Whether the second-wave clones peaking on day 37 were SARS-CoV-2 specific was not confirmed. Balanced CD4/CD8 phenotypes were observed for clones contracting from day 15 to 85, whereas a bias towards CD4+ was observed for a second wave of clones expanding from day 15 to 37.

The CDR3 has 16 amino acids, counting the end cysteine and phenylalanine. The read is trimmed to its CDR3 DNA, 48 bases read in frame from base 1. Reading the germline V gene gives CDR1 LGHNA and CDR2 YSLEER. V and J are trimmed by 4 bases and 3 bases, and the gene matches miss 12 bases of the junction. Ficoll-Paque density gradient centrifugation was used to isolate PBMCs. Sequencing instrument: Illumina NovaSeq 6000. TCRalpha and TCRbeta cDNA libraries were built by 5'RACE with constant-segment primers, adding sample barcodes and unique molecular identifiers. RNA was extracted from every sample with Trizol reagent. Amplification of the libraries took two PCR steps, and the second step added a second sample barcode plus Illumina TruSeq adapters. Libraries were sequenced on an Illumina NovaSeq with 2 x 150 bp paired-end reads. The published analysis was carried out like this. The reads were demultiplexed and collapsed into UMI-guided consensus sequences using migec v1.2.7. With mixcr v2.1.11, UMI consensuses were aligned to TRA and TRB V and J templates and assembled into clonotypes. Expanded or contracted clonotypes were those called significant by both edgeR and NoisET, with noise models trained on biological replicates. For edgeR calls, a false discovery rate-adjusted p below 0.01 and a log2 fold-change threshold of 1 were applied. As an exploratory analysis of dynamics, max-normalized trajectories of the 1000 most abundant clonotypes were examined with PCA combined with hierarchical clustering. Separately sequenced CD4+ and CD8+ repertoires were used to assign a CD4 or CD8 phenotype to each responding clone. TCRdb reran the public reads through fastp at Q25 and MiXCR, keeping productive beta chains. Entries that share a CDR3 protein sequence are merged under the most common genes and DNA. TCRdb's processing, not the authors', yielded these V and J calls. Present in this sample are about 90,000 distinct CDR3 sequences, approximately 15% of which were seen just once. Of the sample, 39% is held by the ten largest clones.

The sequenced sample was PBMCs or a T cell subset sorted from them (not recorded which). This receptor chain uses TRBV4-3 and TRBJ2-7, and TRBD1 matches 7 of the central bases. The TCR originated in a man aged 18-30 years who had mild COVID-19 (a few samples of this study predate the infection). The sample titles of this study are shuffled in the database, so cell type and time point are left out; the donor was told from shared clones. This receptor has the CDR3 CASSPQGTQVIYEQYF. The nucleotide sequence is TGCGCCAGCAGCCCACAGGGGACCCAGGTTATCTACGAGCAGTACTTC.